Below, 7 T cell receptor beta chains from the same sample are listed, as sequenced in a study of CD8 T cells in Susac syndrome. RNA totalling roughly 0.45 to 1 ug underwent reverse transcription with random hexamers. TCRdb ran MiXCR on the immunoSEQ multiplex PCR reads and lists one entry per CDR3 protein. The sample has approximately 160,000 distinct CDR3 sequences, just over 90% seen once. Sample: CD4+ T cells from PBMCs. These receptors were collected from a human donor in good health.

This chain joins TRBV19 and TRBJ2-7; no clear D. Germline V gene sequence: CDR1 LNHDA, CDR2 SQIVND (reference sequence). The CDR3 extends over 13 amino acids. V was cut by 9 bases and J by 4 bases, with 16 bases left in between. The CDR3: CASSPPDRYEQYF. The CDR3 region has the DNA TGTGCCAGCTCACCCCCAGATAGGTACGAGCAGTACTTC.

The chain joins TRBV27 to TRBJ2-3; D remains ambiguous. The V and J ends lost 1 base and 7 bases respectively, with 24 bases between them. Germline V gene lookup returns CDR1 MNHEY and CDR2 SMNVEV (reference sequence). The CDR3 sequence is 18 residues long. The CDR3 sequence is CASSLLPGSSVISYTQYF. In nucleotides, the CDR3 is TGTGCCAGCAGTTTATTACCCGGGTCGTCCGTGATTTCTTATACGCAGTATTTT.

This clonotype has only a few counts. The chain recombines TRBV5-1 with TRBJ2-7; D gene ambiguous. CDR3 length: 14 amino acids. V gave up 4 bases and J gave up 3 bases, with 14 bases separating them. Germline lookup yields CDR1 SGHRS and CDR2 YFSETQ. The CDR3 DNA reads TGCGCCAGCAGCCAGACCCCAGATAACTACGAGCAGTACTTC. Amino acid sequence: CASSQTPDNYEQYF.

This clonotype was recorded only once. The chain recombines TRBV29-1 with TRBJ2-1; D perhaps matches TRBD1 (9 bases). The CDR3 is made up of 18 amino acids. Germline V lookup: CDR1 SQVTM, CDR2 ANQGSEA. The V gene lost 8 bases and the J gene lost 2 bases, with 28 bases spanning the gap. The DNA of the CDR3 is TGCAGCTCCAGCGGGGGACAGGGCGCGGGAGGAACCTACAATGAGCAGTTCTTC. Its protein is CSSSGGQGAGGTYNEQFF.

CDR3 residues: CASSEYDREVTEAFF. CDR3 coding DNA: TGTGCCAGCAGTGAGTATGACAGGGAAGTCACTGAAGCTTTCTTT. The chain links TRBV2 to TRBJ1-1, with 7 bases aligning to TRBD1. The germline CDR1 and CDR2 sequences are SNHLY and FYNNEI. This CDR3 has 15 residues. V gave up 3 bases and J gave up 4 bases; unmatched junction bases: 8.

The rearrangement links TRBV7-2 to TRBJ1-2, with 9 positions matching TRBD1. This CDR3 is 15 amino acids long. In germline, CDR1 is SGHTA, CDR2 FQGNSA. The V gene end was trimmed by 2 bases and the J gene end by 7 bases; junction bases not matched to a gene: 8. The DNA for the CDR3 is TGTGCCAGCAGCTTACACCCGACAGGGGGATCTGGCTACACCTTC. Translation gives CASSLHPTGGSGYTF.

The J gene is TRBJ2-7, the V gene TRBV5-1; a possible D gene is TRBD2 (5 bases). Between the trimmed V and J ends, which lost 1 base and 3 bases, there was a span of 11 bases. The CDR3 runs 14 residues. Germline CDR1 is SGHRS and CDR2 is YFSETQ. For the CDR3, the DNA is TGCGCCAGCAGCTTGTGGGGAGAAAACTACGAGCAGTACTTC. It translates to CASSLWGENYEQYF.